This passage covers 27 T cell receptor beta chains from one sample sequenced in a study of blood T cell repertoires in COVID-19. Sequenced by immunoSEQ multiplex PCR; TCRdb stores in-frame clones only, minus some. The sample shows approximately 200,000 clones, about 88% of them seen only once. Sequences were obtained from peripheral blood. Receptors were obtained from a man aged 70 or older with acute or convalescent COVID-19.

The V and J genes are TRBV7-3 and TRBJ2-5, with 9 bases lining up with TRBD2. Per the germline V gene, CDR1 is SGHTA and CDR2 is FQGTGA. J lost 2 bases, V lost 3 bases, and 7 bases had no gene match. The CDR3 sequence is 16 residues long. This chain's CDR3 is CASSLSSAGGQETQYF. The DNA of the CDR3 is TGTGCCAGCAGCTTGAGCTCAGCGGGAGGTCAAGAGACCCAGTACTTC.

This sequence joins TRBV7-6 and TRBJ1-2, with D maybe TRBD1 (5 bases). This CDR3 has 16 residues. V gave up 4 bases and J gave up 5 bases, with 20 bases separating them. From germline, CDR1 is SGHVS and CDR2 FNYEAQ. Here the CDR3 reads CASSWGGRGDVYGYTF. CDR3 DNA: TGTGCCAGCAGCTGGGGGGGAAGAGGGGACGTATATGGCTACACCTTC.

This clone has only a few counts. The chain joins TRBV15 to TRBJ2-3; 12 positions agree with TRBD2. CDR1 and CDR2 (germline): LNHNV, YYDKDF (reference sequence). The V gene end was trimmed by 1 base and the J gene end by 4 bases; junction bases not matched to a gene: 9. This CDR3 is built from 18 residues. CDR3 sequence (DNA): TGTGCCACCAGCAGAGGGGTAGCTAGCGGGAGGGCCCCAGATACGCAGTATTTT. Translation gives CATSRGVASGRAPDTQYF.

This chain links TRBV11-3 with TRBJ1-1; no definite D call. The CDR3 is 13 amino acids. Trimming removed 1 base from V and 7 bases from J, with 10 bases in between. The germline gives CDR1 SGHNT, CDR2 YENEEA. CDR3 sequence: CASSLGGSGEAFF. Written as DNA, the CDR3 is TGTGCCAGCAGCTTAGGCGGGTCTGGTGAAGCTTTCTTT.

V is TRBV11-3 and J is TRBJ2-2, with D possibly TRBD1 on 5 matching bases. There are 16 residues in the CDR3. Trimming cost V 5 bases and J 1 base, with 14 bases left between them. Germline CDR1 is SGHNT and CDR2 is YENEEA. CDR3 sequence reads: CASSTREGVNTGELFF. In DNA, the CDR3 is TGTGCCAGCAGCACCAGGGAAGGGGTGAACACCGGGGAGCTGTTTTTT.

The V call is TRBV5-4, the J call TRBJ1-2, with unresolved D. CDR1 and CDR2 (germline): SGHNT, YYREEE (reference sequence). The CDR3 loop spans 12 amino acids. V lost 0 bases to trimming and J lost 6 bases, with 6 bases between them. CDR3 protein: CASSLVGDGYTF. The CDR3 DNA reads TGTGCCAGCAGCTTGGTGGGCGATGGCTACACCTTC. The entire variable domain, with the rest obtained from reference TRBV5-4 and TRBJ1-2, is as follows: ETGVTQSPTHLIKTRGQQVTLRCSSQSGHNTVSWYQQALGQGPQFIFQYYREEENGRGNFPPRFSGLQFPNYSSELNVNALELDDSALYLCASSLVGDGYTFGSGTRLTVV.

The V call is TRBV10-3, the J call TRBJ2-1, with 9 bases aligning to TRBD2. The CDR3 extends over 14 amino acids. Germline V gene sequence: CDR1 ENHRY, CDR2 SYGVKD. V dropped 9 bases and J dropped 0; count of bases not matched to a gene: 3. The CDR3: CAIFSGSSYNEQFF. As DNA, the CDR3 is TGTGCCATTTTTAGCGGGAGCTCCTACAATGAGCAGTTCTTC.

On this clone itself: The sample contains more than one DNA sequence encoding this CDR3. The rearrangement joins TRBV5-1 to TRBJ2-2; 11 positions agree with TRBD1. Germline CDR1 SGHRS, CDR2 YFSETQ. CDR3 length equals 14 residues. V dropped 4 bases and J dropped 4; count of bases not matched to a gene: 0. The CDR3 sequence: CASSGTGGTGELFF. In DNA form, the CDR3 reads TGCGCCAGCAGCGGGACAGGGGGCACCGGGGAGCTGTTTTTT.

J is TRBJ1-5 and V is TRBV5-1; D remains unclear. The germline gives CDR1 SGHRS, CDR2 YFSETQ. The CDR3 consists of 14 residues. Deletions cut 0 bases from V and 7 bases from J, with 11 bases between. The CDR3 sequence: CASSLGGYEQPQHF. The CDR3 region has the DNA TGCGCCAGCAGCTTGGGCGGGTATGAGCAGCCCCAGCATTTT.

The chain joins TRBV19 to TRBJ2-5; the match to TRBD1 covers 7 bases. Germline V gene lookup returns CDR1 LNHDA and CDR2 SQIVND (reference sequence). The CDR3 totals 16 residues. The V gene end was trimmed by 4 bases and the J gene end by 5 bases; junction bases not matched to a gene: 13. This CDR3 is CASSTNPTGRWETQYF. As DNA, the CDR3 is TGTGCCAGTAGTACAAACCCGACAGGGCGGTGGGAGACCCAGTACTTC.

The chain has TRBV5-6 and TRBJ1-5; 8 bases map to TRBD1. The V gene's germline CDR1 is SGHDT and CDR2 YYEEEE. The junction had 9 bases not matched to a gene; V was cut back by 4 bases and J by 6 bases. This CDR3 comprises 15 residues. This chain's CDR3 is CASSLDRGIGQPQHF. In nucleotides, the CDR3 is TGTGCCAGCAGCCTCGACAGGGGTATCGGTCAGCCCCAGCATTTT.

This clone was seen a handful of times. The V and J genes are TRBV7-2 and TRBJ2-1; the match to TRBD2 covers 11 bases. Germline lookup yields CDR1 SGHTA and CDR2 FQGNSA. The J segment lost 6 bases and the V segment lost 4 bases, leaving 14 bases of the junction unmatched. CDR3 length equals 18 residues. The CDR3 protein is CASSSRGLAGLRINEQFF. CDR3 DNA: TGTGCCAGCAGCTCCCGCGGACTAGCGGGCTTGAGGATCAATGAGCAGTTCTTC.

This clone was detected once. J is TRBJ1-5 and V is TRBV6-5; D unclear. Germline-derived CDR1 and CDR2 are MNHEY and SVGAGI. V lost 1 base and J 4 bases, leaving 8 bases between the germline ends. The CDR3 extends over 14 amino acids. CDR3 residues: CASSYYPGNQPQHF. The CDR3 DNA reads as TGTGCCAGCAGTTACTACCCGGGTAATCAGCCCCAGCATTTT.

On this clone: The same CDR3 arises from other DNA sequences in this sample as well. This rearrangement joins TRBV11-2 to TRBJ1-1, with D hard to call. CDR1 is SGHAT, CDR2 FQNNGV, per germline. Trimming removed 2 bases from V and 1 base from J, with 5 bases in between. The CDR3 is 13 residues long. In DNA, the CDR3 is TGTGCCAGCAGCTTACGGGAGAACACTGAAGCTTTCTTT. Its translation: CASSLRENTEAFF.

V is TRBV4-2 and J is TRBJ2-1; 7 bases match TRBD2. V lost 3 bases, J lost 5 bases, and 10 bases stayed unmatched. There are 16 residues in the CDR3. Germline CDR1 LGHNA, CDR2 YNFKEQ. The chain's CDR3 is CASSHLGGSLDNEQFF. CDR3 nucleotide sequence: TGTGCCAGCAGCCATCTCGGCGGGAGTTTAGACAATGAGCAGTTCTTC.

The chain carries TRBV3-1 (or the pseudogene TRBV3-2) and TRBJ1-3; D may be TRBD1 (6 bases). The CDR3 has 14 amino acids. V was trimmed by 4 bases and J by 11 bases, leaving 18 bases between them. The germline V gene encodes CDR1 LGHDT and CDR2 YNNKEL (reference sequence). The CDR3 region is CASSRSTSGDPIYF. The CDR3 DNA is TGTGCCAGCAGCCGAAGTACGTCAGGGGACCCCATATATTTT.

The gene calls are TRBV7-9 and TRBJ1-2, with TRBD1 identical over 8 bases. Germline trimming cut 5 bases from V and 2 bases from J; bases unmatched to any gene: 7. The CDR3 is made up of 15 amino acids. Germline V lookup: CDR1 SEHNR, CDR2 FQNEAQ (reference sequence). CDR3 sequence reads: CASSRVGQENYGYTF. The DNA for the CDR3 is TGTGCCAGCAGCCGAGTGGGACAGGAGAACTATGGCTACACCTTC.

This clone was seen only a few times. This chain connects TRBV5-6 to TRBJ1-5; tentatively, D is TRBD1 (6 bases). The V gene lost 4 bases and the J gene lost 3 bases, with 11 bases spanning the gap. In germline, CDR1 is SGHDT, CDR2 YYEEEE. The CDR3 extends over 14 amino acids. The CDR3 sequence: CASSPYRDNQPQHF. In DNA, the CDR3 is TGTGCCAGCAGCCCGTACAGGGACAATCAGCCCCAGCATTTT.

V is TRBV6-4 and J is TRBJ1-1; possible D gene TRBD1, 5 bases. The CDR3 is 13 residues long. V lost 6 bases to trimming and J lost 0 bases, with 8 bases between them. The germline V gene has CDR1 MRHNA and CDR2 SNTAGT. The CDR3 bases are TGTGCCAGCAGCAGGACAATGAACACTGAAGCTTTCTTT. It yields the protein CASSRTMNTEAFF.

The V gene is TRBV6-5, the J gene TRBJ2-7; TRBD2 might be the D (6 bases). The CDR3 extends over 12 amino acids. The V gene lost 6 bases and the J gene lost 6 bases, with 12 bases spanning the gap. The germline gives CDR1 MNHEY, CDR2 SVGAGI. CDR3 in DNA: TGTGCCAGCAGGCCCGCCGGGGGCGAGCAGTACTTC. Amino acids: CASRPAGGEQYF.

Written as DNA, the CDR3 is TGTGCCAGCAGCGTAGAGCAGGCCCCTTATGGCTACACCTTC. It encodes CASSVEQAPYGYTF. The chain links TRBV9 to TRBJ1-2; D unclear. The CDR3 is 14 amino acids. The germline V gene encodes CDR1 SGDLS and CDR2 YYNGEE. Trimming left V 0 bases short and J 5 bases short, with 11 bases between.

The chain recombines TRBV11-2 with TRBJ1-4; the D is unclear. The CDR3 runs to 14 residues. Germline V gene data show CDR1 as SGHAT and CDR2 as FQNNGV. The ends were cut back, 5 bases at V and 5 bases at J, with 12 bases in the middle. The CDR3 loop reads CASSPPLRNEKLFF. The CDR3, as DNA: TGTGCCAGCAGCCCTCCACTACGCAATGAAAAACTGTTTTTT.

The chain couples TRBV11-2 to TRBJ1-5; D might be TRBD1 (5 bases). Germline V gives CDR1 SGHAT, CDR2 FQNNGV. V was shortened by 5 bases and J by 0 bases, with 11 bases between the two germline ends. The CDR3 sequence is 15 residues long. CDR3 loop: CASSQGAYSNQPQHF. The CDR3 DNA is TGTGCCAGCAGCCAAGGGGCGTATAGCAATCAGCCCCAGCATTTT.

This chain uses TRBV5-6 with TRBJ1-2, with D tentatively TRBD1 (6 bases). Trimming took off 0 bases at V and 5 bases at J, with 11 bases between the two ends. The CDR3 covers 14 residues. Germline lookup yields CDR1 SGHDT and CDR2 YYEEEE. This CDR3 is CASSLDRAGYGYTF. In nucleotides, the CDR3 is TGTGCCAGCAGCTTGGACAGGGCCGGGTATGGCTACACCTTC.

The V call is TRBV10-3, the J call TRBJ1-2; 7 nucleotides line up with TRBD1. V dropped 0 bases and J dropped 7; count of bases not matched to a gene: 8. CDR3 size: 15 residues. Germline assignment: CDR1 ENHRY and CDR2 SYGVKD. CDR3 loop: CAISESLGQLAGYTF. CDR3 bases: TGTGCCATCAGTGAGTCCTTGGGACAGCTTGCTGGCTACACCTTC.

CDR3 sequence (DNA): TGTGCCACCTCCGAAGGGGACACTGAAGCTTTCTTT. This sequence encodes CATSEGDTEAFF. This chain connects TRBV19 to TRBJ1-1, with a possible D match to TRBD1 (5 bases). Per the germline V gene, CDR1 is LNHDA and CDR2 is SQIVND (reference sequence). Trimming stripped 10 bases from V and 3 bases from J, with 12 bases between. The CDR3 contains 12 residues.

V usage is TRBV29-1 and J usage is TRBJ1-1, with D tentatively TRBD1 (6 bases). CDR3 length: 13 residues. V dropped 7 bases and J dropped 1 base, with 13 bases sitting between them. Germline CDR1 and CDR2: SQVTM and ANQGSEA. The CDR3 sequence: CSARQDGNTEAFF. The DNA for the CDR3 is TGCAGCGCTAGACAGGATGGGAACACTGAAGCTTTCTTT.